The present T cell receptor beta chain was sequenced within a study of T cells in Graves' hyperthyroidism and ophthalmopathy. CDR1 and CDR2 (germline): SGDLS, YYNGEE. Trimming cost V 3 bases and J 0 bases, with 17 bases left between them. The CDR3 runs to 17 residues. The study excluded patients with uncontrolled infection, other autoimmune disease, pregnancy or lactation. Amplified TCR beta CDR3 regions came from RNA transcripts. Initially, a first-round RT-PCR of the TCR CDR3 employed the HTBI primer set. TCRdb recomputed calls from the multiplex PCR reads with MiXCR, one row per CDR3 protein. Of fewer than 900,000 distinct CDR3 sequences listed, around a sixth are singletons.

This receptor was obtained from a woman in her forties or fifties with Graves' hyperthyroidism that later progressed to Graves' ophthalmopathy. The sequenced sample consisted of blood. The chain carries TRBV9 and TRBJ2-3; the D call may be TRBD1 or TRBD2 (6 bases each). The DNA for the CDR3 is TGTGCCAGCAGCGCCCTCCTTCAGGGGACTAGCACAGATACGCAGTATTTT. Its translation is CASSALLQGTSTDTQYF.